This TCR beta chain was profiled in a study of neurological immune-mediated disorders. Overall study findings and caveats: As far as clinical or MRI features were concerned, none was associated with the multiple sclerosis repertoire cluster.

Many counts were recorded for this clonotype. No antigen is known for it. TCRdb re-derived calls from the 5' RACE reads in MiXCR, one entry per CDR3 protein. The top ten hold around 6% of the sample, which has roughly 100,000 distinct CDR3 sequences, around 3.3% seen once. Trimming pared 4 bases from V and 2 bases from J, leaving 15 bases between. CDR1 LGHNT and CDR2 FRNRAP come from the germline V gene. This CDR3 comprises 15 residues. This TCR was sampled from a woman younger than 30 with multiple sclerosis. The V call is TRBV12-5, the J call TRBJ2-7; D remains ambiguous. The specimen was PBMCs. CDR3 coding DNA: TGTGCTAGTGGTTCGCCAATAGATTCGGCCTACGAGCAGTACTTC. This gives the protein CASGSPIDSAYEQYF.